A selection of T cell receptor beta chains follows, all from one sample in a study of T cells in Graves' hyperthyroidism and ophthalmopathy. TCRdb re-called the multiplex PCR reads with MiXCR, one entry per CDR3 protein. The data contain about 400,000 distinct CDR3 sequences, about an eighth of them seen just once; the ten biggest clones take up 5% to 6%. The sample comprised blood. Source of these receptors: a woman under 30 with Graves' hyperthyroidism. CDR3s include the opening cysteine and the closing phenylalanine or tryptophan. The D gene is left open where the match is weak. Clone size is stated in some rows and not others, as once, few, many or a class when expanded.

V gene	clone size	J gene	D gene	CDR3 DNA	CDR3 protein
TRBV28	many	TRBJ1-3	NA	TGTGCCAGCAGTTTATCAACAGGAGAGCTTTCTGGAAACACCATATATTTT	CASSLSTGELSGNTIYF
TRBV7-2	many	TRBJ2-5	TRBD1	TGTGCCAGCGACGGGGACAGGGGGAGCCAAGAGACCCAGTACTTC	CASDGDRGSQETQYF
TRBV6-7	few	TRBJ2-1	TRBD2	TGTGCCAGCAGTACCTTCCCGGGACTAGCGTCTGAGCAGTTCTTC	CASSTFPGLASEQFF
TRBV18	many	TRBJ1-4	NA	TGTGCCAGCTCACGAGCAACTAATGAAAAACTGTTTTTT	CASSRATNEKLFF
TRBV7-2	NA	TRBJ2-7	NA	TGTGCCAGCAGCGGGCCCGGGGCAGGAGAGCAGTACTTC	CASSGPGAGEQYF
TRBV30	NA	TRBJ1-5	NA	TGTGCCTGGAGTGTATCGGGGGGCCAGCCCCAGCATTTT	CAWSVSGGQPQHF
TRBV7-3	NA	TRBJ2-2	TRBD2	TGTGCCAGCAGCCCCGGGACTATACACACCGGGGAGCTGTTTTTT	CASSPGTIHTGELFF
TRBV6-5	NA	TRBJ2-7	NA	TGTGCCAGCAGTTACTCGGAGCTACTTAGCTCCTACGAGCAGTACTTC	CASSYSELLSSYEQYF
TRBV20-1	many	TRBJ2-3	TRBD1	TGCAGTACCGGGACAGGGGGTACGCAGTATTTT	CSTGTGGTQYF
TRBV20-1	many	TRBJ1-4	NA	TGCAGTGCTGCATCCCAGATTAATGAAAAACTGTTTTTT	CSAASQINEKLFF
TRBV19	NA	TRBJ2-1	NA	TGTGCCAGTAGTACACGCGGCCCCTACAATGAGCAGTTCTTC	CASSTRGPYNEQFF
TRBV30	few	TRBJ1-5	NA	TGTGCCTGGCGGGACGGCAATCAGCCCCAGCATTTT	CAWRDGNQPQHF
TRBV5-4	NA	TRBJ2-5	NA	TGTGCCAGCAGCCCCTGGGGGGTCGGAGAGACCCAGTACTTC	CASSPWGVGETQYF
TRBV3-1	many	TRBJ2-5	NA	TGTGCCAGCAGCCATACGACGGGGGCTTCTGTGAAGACCCAGTACTTC	CASSHTTGASVKTQYF
TRBV30	few	TRBJ1-2	TRBD1	TGTGCCTGGAGGCCACAGGGGGCCGGGGGCTACACCTTC	CAWRPQGAGGYTF
TRBV19	many	TRBJ1-5	TRBD1	TGTGCCAGTAGTATATTGGGTCAGGGGGATCAGCCCCAGCATTTT	CASSILGQGDQPQHF
TRBV3-1	many	TRBJ2-3	NA	TGTGCCAGCAGCCAAGATGGGATACCCACAGATACGCAGTATTTT	CASSQDGIPTDTQYF
TRBV28	many	TRBJ2-7	TRBD1	TGTGCCAGCAGTCTGGACAGGGAGACCTACGAGCAGTACTTC	CASSLDRETYEQYF
TRBV18	few	TRBJ2-5	NA	TGTGCCAGCTCACCCGGGGGTCTAAACCGTCCCCAGTACTTC	CASSPGGLNRPQYF
TRBV6-5	NA	TRBJ2-7	NA	TGTGCCAGCAGTTACTCGACAACTTCGGGCTACGAGCAGTACTTC	CASSYSTTSGYEQYF
TRBV20-1	many	TRBJ2-1	TRBD2	TGCAGTGTTAGGGGTCTAGCGGGAGTCAATGAGCAGTTCTTC	CSVRGLAGVNEQFF
TRBV15	NA	TRBJ1-1	TRBD1	TGTGCCACCAGCAGCGATACAGGGGGCACCACTGAAGCTTTCTTT	CATSSDTGGTTEAFF
TRBV4-1	few	TRBJ2-5	TRBD2	TGCGCCAGCAGCCCCCGGACTAGCGGGAGGCTCTCGGGAGAGACCCAGTACTTC	CASSPRTSGRLSGETQYF
TRBV24-1	many	TRBJ2-5	NA	TGTGCCACCAGTGATCCTCTCCTCGGGGAGGGGGAAGGGGAGACCCAGTACTTC	CATSDPLLGEGEGETQYF
TRBV6-4	NA	TRBJ2-7	NA	TGTGCCAGCAGTGACAGGGGAGTCCACGAGCAGTACTTC	CASSDRGVHEQYF
TRBV20-1	many	TRBJ2-1	TRBD2	TGCAGTGCTGCAGGACTAGCGGGAGACTCCTACAATGAGCAGTTCTTC	CSAAGLAGDSYNEQFF
TRBV6-6	many	TRBJ2-3	TRBD2	TGTGCCAGCAGTTACTCTTCTGCTAGCGGGAGTGTGGGCACAGATACGCAGTATTTT	CASSYSSASGSVGTDTQYF
TRBV5-1	many	TRBJ2-2	NA	TGCGCCAGCAGCTTGGCACAGGGTAGCACCGGGGAGCTGTTTTTT	CASSLAQGSTGELFF
TRBV5-1	many	TRBJ2-1	NA	TGCGCCAGCAGCAAGGACAGAGGATATTACAATGAGCAGTTCTTC	CASSKDRGYYNEQFF
TRBV6-2/TRBV6-3	NA	TRBJ1-2	NA	TGTGCCAGCAAAAAGGGGGACCTTAACTATGGCTACACCTTC	CASKKGDLNYGYTF
TRBV12-3/TRBV12-4	many	TRBJ2-2	TRBD1	TGTGCCAGCAGTTCCGGGACAGGGGTTGACACCGGGGAGCTGTTTTTT	CASSSGTGVDTGELFF
TRBV3-1	many	TRBJ1-5	NA	TGTGCCAGCAGCCTCGGGACGGTTAGCAATCAGCCCCAGCATTTT	CASSLGTVSNQPQHF
TRBV18	NA	TRBJ2-1	TRBD2	TGTGCCAGCTCCCAGTGGGGGACTAGTCGAAACGAGCAGTTCTTC	CASSQWGTSRNEQFF
TRBV6-1	many	TRBJ1-3	TRBD1	TGTGCCAGCAGTCAGTCGGACAGGGGCGGTGGAAACACCATATATTTT	CASSQSDRGGGNTIYF
TRBV20-1	many	TRBJ2-1	TRBD2	TGCAGTTCGGGAGGTCGATTGGGCCGACCTTACAATGAGCAGTTCTTC	CSSGGRLGRPYNEQFF
TRBV2	many	TRBJ2-3	TRBD2	TGTGCCAGCAGTGAAAGGCTAGCGGGGCCCACAGATACGCAGTATTTT	CASSERLAGPTDTQYF
TRBV29-1	NA	TRBJ2-2	NA	TGCAGCGTTGGTAGGGATTCCGGGGAGCTGTTTTTT	CSVGRDSGELFF
TRBV19	few	TRBJ1-1	NA	TGTGCCAGTGACCCGGGACGGAACACTGAAGCTTTCTTT	CASDPGRNTEAFF
TRBV30	many	TRBJ2-7	TRBD1	TGTGCCTGGAGTGTACAGGGGCACGAGCAGTACTTC	CAWSVQGHEQYF
TRBV6-2/TRBV6-3	many	TRBJ1-2	NA	TGTGCCAGCAGTCAGGGAGGTGACTATGGCTACACCTTC	CASSQGGDYGYTF